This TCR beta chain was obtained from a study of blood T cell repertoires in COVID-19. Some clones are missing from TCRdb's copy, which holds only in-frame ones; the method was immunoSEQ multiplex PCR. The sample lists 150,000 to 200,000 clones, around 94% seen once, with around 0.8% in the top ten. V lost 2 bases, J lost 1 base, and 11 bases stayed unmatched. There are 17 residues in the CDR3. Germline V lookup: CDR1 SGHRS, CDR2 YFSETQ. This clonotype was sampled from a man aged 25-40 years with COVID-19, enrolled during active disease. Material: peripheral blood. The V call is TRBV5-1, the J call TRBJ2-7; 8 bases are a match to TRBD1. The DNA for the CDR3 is TGCGCCAGCAGCTTTCTAGAGACACAGGGGGGTTCCTACGAGCAGTACTTC. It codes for CASSFLETQGGSYEQYF. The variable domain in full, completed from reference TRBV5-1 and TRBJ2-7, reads KAGVTQTPRYLIKTRGQQVTLSCSPISGHRSVSWYQQTPGQGLQFLFEYFSETQRNKGNFPGRFSGRQFSNSRSEMNVSTLELGDSALYLCASSFLETQGGSYEQYFGPGTRLTVT.